Listed below are T cell receptor beta chains from one sample, sequenced in a study of shared clonotypes between healthy human individuals. Measured with immunoSEQ multiplex PCR; TCRdb has only the in-frame clones, and not every one. This table holds around 2.3 million clones, nearly 97% found once. The sequencing sample was made of naive CD4+ T cells sorted from blood. All receptors derive from a young man in good health. Each CDR3 is given with its conserved first and last residue. The D gene is left open where the match is weak.

j_call v_call d_call cdr3_nt cdr3_aa
TRBJ2-7 TRBV5-4 - TGTGCCAGCAGCCCGGGAGGGGGCCCCCCGATAGAGCAGTACTTC CASSPGGGPPIEQYF
TRBJ2-7 TRBV10-3 TRBD1 TGTGCCATCAGATCCGGGACAGGGTACTCCTACGAGCAGTACTTC CAIRSGTGYSYEQYF
TRBJ1-2 TRBV28 - TGTGCCAGCAGTTTACCTATCGGTGGAGGGCGGAGTAACTATGGCTACACCTTC CASSLPIGGGRSNYGYTF
TRBJ2-7 TRBV19 TRBD2 TGTGCCAGTAGTATCATCGGGACTAGCGGGTACGAGCAGTACTTC CASSIIGTSGYEQYF
TRBJ1-3 TRBV5-5 - TGTGCCAGCAGCCCCGAGGGATTCTCTGGAAACACCATATATTTT CASSPEGFSGNTIYF
TRBJ1-3 TRBV28 - TGTGCCAGCAGAGATGGTGGGGGCAGGGCTTATCTCTCTGGAAACACCATATATTTT CASRDGGGRAYLSGNTIYF
TRBJ1-6 TRBV19 - TGTGCCAGTAGTACAACCACAGGGAGTAATTCACCCCTCCACTTT CASSTTTGSNSPLHF
TRBJ2-7 TRBV6-5 TRBD1 TGTGCCAGCAGTACCCCGGGACAGGCCTTATACGAGCAGTACTTC CASSTPGQALYEQYF
TRBJ2-1 TRBV28 - TGTGCCAGCAGGGGGGCCCGGAGTTCCTACAATGAGCAGTTCTTC CASRGARSSYNEQFF
TRBJ2-3 TRBV5-1 - TGCGCCAGCAGCTTGGCAGGAGCGGACACAGATACGCAGTATTTT CASSLAGADTDTQYF
TRBJ2-1 TRBV2 TRBD2 TGTGCCAGCACTCGACTCTCGGGACTAGCGGGAGGGTCGTCCTACAATGAGCAGTTCTTC CASTRLSGLAGGSSYNEQFF
TRBJ1-1 TRBV11-2 - TGTGCCAGCAGCTTAGGATATGGGGGGAACACTGAAGCTTTCTTT CASSLGYGGNTEAFF